This T cell receptor beta chain was sequenced for a study of T cell responses to AZD1222 COVID-19 vaccine. As for the study in general: Second-dose recipients at about 4 or about 12 weeks were treated as one pooled group. Study observations and caveats: As reported, nearly half of all spike-specific TCRs target variant regions that are unmutated. Spike-specific TCR breadth rose after two AZD1222 doses, and depth rose as well. Clonal diversity may have been underestimated, and the donors were mostly white British, with more females than males.

Produced via immunoSEQ multiplex PCR; TCRdb's table is partial and in-frame only. The sample yields more than 110,000 clones, approximately 90% seen once. Concerning this clone: Its antigen is unknown.

V was pared by 0 bases and J by 8 bases, with 7 bases between. Germline values: CDR1 SNHLY, CDR2 FYNNEI. This CDR3 is 12 amino acids long. The input for sequencing was peripheral blood, taken on day 0 of AZD1222 vaccination. This sequence joins TRBV2 and TRBJ1-2; no clear D gene. This sequence was found in an adult in good health. Here the CDR3 reads CASSEAEPGYTF. CDR3 DNA sequence: TGTGCCAGCAGTGAAGCGGAGCCCGGCTACACCTTC.